This T cell receptor beta chain was identified in a study of T cell responses to AZD1222 COVID-19 vaccine. General observations from the study: With dominance at 160-218 and 743-854, vaccine-associated CD4 TCRs spanned spike. Baseline serostatus was positive in only six AZD1222 recipients. Among the donors, most were white British and more were female, and clonal diversity was possibly underestimated.

Regarding this clone: What it binds is not known.

Trimming left V 4 bases short and J 10 bases short, with 15 bases between. In germline, CDR1 is SGHNT, CDR2 YYREEE (reference sequence). The length of the CDR3 is 13 residues. TCRdb's table, derived via immunoSEQ multiplex PCR, lists solely in-frame clones and lacks some. The data show some 180,000 clones, 85% to 95% seen once. The TCR comes from an adult who received the AZD1222 COVID-19 vaccine. The V call is TRBV5-4, the J call TRBJ2-1; D is tentatively TRBD1 or TRBD2 (6 bases each). The input for sequencing was peripheral blood, taken 28 days after the second AZD1222 dose. The CDR3 bases are TGTGCCAGCAGCCCCACGGGGGCTGGAGAGCAGTTCTTC. It codes for CASSPTGAGEQFF.